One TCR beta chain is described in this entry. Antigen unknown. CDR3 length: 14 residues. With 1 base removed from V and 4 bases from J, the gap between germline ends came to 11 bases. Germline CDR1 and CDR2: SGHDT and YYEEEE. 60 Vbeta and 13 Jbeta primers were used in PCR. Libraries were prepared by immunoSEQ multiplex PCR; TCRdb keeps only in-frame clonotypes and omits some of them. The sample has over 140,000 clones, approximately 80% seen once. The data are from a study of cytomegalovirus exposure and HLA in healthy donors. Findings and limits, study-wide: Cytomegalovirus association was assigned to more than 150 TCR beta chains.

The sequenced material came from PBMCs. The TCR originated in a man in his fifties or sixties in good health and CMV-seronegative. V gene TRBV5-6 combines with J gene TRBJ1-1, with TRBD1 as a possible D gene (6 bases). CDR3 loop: CASSLPGESTEAFF. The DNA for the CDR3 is TGTGCCAGCAGCTTGCCAGGGGAGAGCACTGAAGCTTTCTTT. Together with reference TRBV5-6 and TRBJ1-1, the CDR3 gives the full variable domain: DAGVTQSPTHLIKTRGQQVTLRCSPKSGHDTVSWYQQALGQGPQFIFQYYEEEERQRGNFPDRFSGHQFPNYSSELNVNALLLGDSALYLCASSLPGESTEAFFGQGTRLTVV.